One and the same sample provided the 5 T cell receptor beta chains below, sequenced in a study of OX40 agonist ivuxolimab in advanced cancers. Data came from immunoSEQ multiplex PCR; TCRdb stores just in-frame clones and leaves some out. This repertoire shows roughly 30,000 clones, roughly 90% found once; its top ten account for around 27%. Sequencing used CD4+ or CD8+ T cells sorted from blood, obtained in a trial of the OX40 agonist ivuxolimab. These receptors were obtained from an adult with an advanced solid tumor such as melanoma, head and neck, liver or kidney cancer.

The J gene is TRBJ2-2, the V gene TRBV6-5; D unclear. In germline, CDR1 is MNHEY, CDR2 SVGAGI. The CDR3 is made up of 14 amino acids. The V gene lost 0 bases and the J gene lost 6 bases, with 8 bases spanning the gap. The CDR3 sequence: CASSYSPNSGELFF. DNA for the CDR3: TGTGCCAGCAGTTACTCGCCCAATTCCGGGGAGCTGTTTTTT.

This chain uses TRBV4-3 with TRBJ1-1, with a possible D match to TRBD1 (5 bases). V lost 4 bases, J lost 5 bases, and 17 bases lay in between. Germline loops: CDR1 LGHNA, CDR2 YSLEER. This CDR3 has 15 amino acids. Here the CDR3 reads CASSRVWQGGTEAFF. In DNA form, the CDR3 reads TGCGCCAGCAGCCGGGTCTGGCAGGGTGGAACTGAAGCTTTCTTT.

CDR3 DNA: TGTGCCAGCAGTGGCCCCTACGAGCAGTACTTC. Its protein product is CASSGPYEQYF. This chain uses TRBV27 with TRBJ2-7; D unclear. The V and J ends lost 5 bases and 2 bases respectively, with 4 bases between them. Germline assignment: CDR1 MNHEY and CDR2 SMNVEV (reference sequence). The CDR3 loop spans 11 amino acids.

The chain joins TRBV28 to TRBJ2-5; D is ambiguous. Germline loops: CDR1 MDHEN, CDR2 SYDVKM. Trimming left V 2 bases short and J 5 bases short, with 15 bases between. CDR3 length: 15 amino acids. Written as DNA, the CDR3 is TGTGCCAGCAGTTTAACACGTCCGGCCGGCGAGACCCAGTACTTC. Translation: CASSLTRPAGETQYF. Complete variable domain (other parts from reference TRBV28 and TRBJ2-5): DVKVTQSSRYLVKRTGEKVFLECVQDMDHENMFWYRQDPGLGLRLIYFSYDVKMKEKGDIPEGYSVSREKKERFSLILESASTNQTSMYLCASSLTRPAGETQYFGPGTRLLVL.

V gene TRBV19 combines with J gene TRBJ2-7, with 10 bases aligning to TRBD2. The germline V gene encodes CDR1 LNHDA and CDR2 SQIVND (reference sequence). J gave up 3 bases and V 5 bases, and 13 bases lay outside the gene matches. The CDR3 has 17 residues. In DNA, the CDR3 is TGTGCCAGTAGTGTCGGACTAGCGGTTCCTAAATTCTACGAGCAGTACTTC. Amino acid sequence: CASSVGLAVPKFYEQYF.